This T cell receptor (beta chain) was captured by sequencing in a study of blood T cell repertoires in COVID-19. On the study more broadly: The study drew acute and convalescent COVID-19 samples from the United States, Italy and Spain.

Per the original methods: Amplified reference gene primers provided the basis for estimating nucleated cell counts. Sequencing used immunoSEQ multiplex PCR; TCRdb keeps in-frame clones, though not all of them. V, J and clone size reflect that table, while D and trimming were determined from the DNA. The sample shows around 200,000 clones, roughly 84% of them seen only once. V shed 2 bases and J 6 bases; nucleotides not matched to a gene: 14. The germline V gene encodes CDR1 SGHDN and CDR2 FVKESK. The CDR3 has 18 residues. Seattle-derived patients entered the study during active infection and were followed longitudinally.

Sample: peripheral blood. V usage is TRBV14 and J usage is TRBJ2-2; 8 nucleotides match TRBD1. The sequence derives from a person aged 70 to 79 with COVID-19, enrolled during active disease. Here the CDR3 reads CASSQRQGFRGFAGELFF. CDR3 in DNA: TGTGCCAGCAGCCAACGACAGGGGTTCCGTGGTTTTGCCGGGGAGCTGTTTTTT.